The 3 T cell receptor beta chains given below trace back to one sample, sequenced in a study of control samples from healthy donors and cancer patients. TCRdb's copy holds only in-frame clones and misses some; the assay was immunoSEQ multiplex PCR. The sample includes some 150,000 clones, roughly 94% of them seen just once. Sample: PBMCs. These TCRs come from a man aged 55 to 69 with colorectal cancer.

This chain joins TRBV27 and TRBJ2-7; D is uncertain. The germline V and J ends were trimmed by 8 bases and 2 bases, with 13 bases remaining between them. The CDR3 totals 13 residues. From germline, CDR1 is MNHEY and CDR2 SMNVEV (reference sequence). CDR3 in DNA: TGTGCCAGCCCCCCCCATTACGCCTACGAGCAGTACTTC. Amino acid sequence: CASPPHYAYEQYF.

The chain couples TRBV5-4 to TRBJ2-1; no clear D. Germline CDR1 and CDR2: SGHNT and YYREEE (reference sequence). With 0 bases removed from V and 6 bases from J, the gap between germline ends came to 10 bases. The CDR3 extends over 14 amino acids. The CDR3 DNA is TGTGCCAGCAGCTTGGGGACCGGGCGCAATGAGCAGTTCTTC. Protein product: CASSLGTGRNEQFF.

V gene TRBV23-1 combines with J gene TRBJ1-1; 10 positions match TRBD1. TRBV23-1 is an ORF for which the function is uncertain. The ends lost 4 bases at V and 0 bases at J; junction bases unmatched: 5. The length of the CDR3 is 16 residues. CDR3 loop: CASSPGQGGLNTEAFF. CDR3 coding DNA: TGCGCCAGCAGTCCCGGACAGGGGGGTTTGAACACTGAAGCTTTCTTT.